This entry features one TCR beta chain sequence. The antigen remains undetermined. The entry originates in a study of T-cell memory formation after mild COVID-19. Study observations and caveats: Among clones contracting day 15 to 85, CD4/CD8 was balanced, whereas later expanders leaned CD4+. Memory sampled before infection contained some responding clones, suggesting cross-reactive memory joined.

CDR1 is LGHNA and CDR2 is YNFKEQ in the germline V gene. The CDR3 consists of 16 residues. The trim removed 5 bases at V and 0 bases at J, leaving 10 bases unmatched. 5'RACE, which relied on constant-segment primers, yielded TCR alpha and TCR beta cDNA libraries carrying sample barcodes and UMIs. TCRdb redid the calling of the 5' RACE reads with MiXCR, one entry per CDR3 protein. The table records about 420,000 distinct CDR3 sequences, about 25% of them present only once. V and J are TRBV4-2 and TRBJ2-7; 7 bases match TRBD2. Source material: PBMCs or a T cell subset sorted from them (not recorded which). This clonotype originated in an adult woman who had mild COVID-19 (a few samples of this study predate the infection). Cell type and time point are not known. As DNA, the CDR3 is TGTGCCAGCAGCGGGGGGGTGTCCCCGAACTCCTACGAGCAGTACTTC. The encoded protein is CASSGGVSPNSYEQYF.